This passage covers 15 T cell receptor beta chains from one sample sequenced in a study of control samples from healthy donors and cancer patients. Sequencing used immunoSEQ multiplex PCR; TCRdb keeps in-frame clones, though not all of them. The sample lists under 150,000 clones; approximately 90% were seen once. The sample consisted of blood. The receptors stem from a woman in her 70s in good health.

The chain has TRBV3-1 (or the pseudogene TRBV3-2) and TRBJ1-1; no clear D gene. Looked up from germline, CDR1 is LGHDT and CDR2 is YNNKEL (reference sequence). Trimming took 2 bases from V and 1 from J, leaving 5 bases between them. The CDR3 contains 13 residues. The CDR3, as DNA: TGTGCCAGCAGCCAACTAGAGAACACTGAAGCTTTCTTT. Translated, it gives CASSQLENTEAFF.

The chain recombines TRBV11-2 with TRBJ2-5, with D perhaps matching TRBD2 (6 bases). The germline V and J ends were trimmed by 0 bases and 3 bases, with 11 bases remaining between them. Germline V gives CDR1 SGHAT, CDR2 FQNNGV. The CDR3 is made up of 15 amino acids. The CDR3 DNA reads TGTGCCAGCAGCTTAGATTTTTGGGGGGAAGAGACCCAGTACTTC. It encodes CASSLDFWGEETQYF.

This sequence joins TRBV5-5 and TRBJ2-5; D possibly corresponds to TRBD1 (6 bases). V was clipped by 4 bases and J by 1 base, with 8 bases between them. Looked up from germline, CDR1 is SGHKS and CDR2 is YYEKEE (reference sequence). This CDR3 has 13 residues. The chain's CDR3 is CASSPDSQETQYF. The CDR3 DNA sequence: TGTGCCAGCAGCCCGGACAGCCAAGAGACCCAGTACTTC.

CDR3 in amino acids: CASAQGPGNTIYF. CDR3 bases: TGTGCCAGCGCGCAGGGACCTGGAAACACCATATATTTT. The gene calls are TRBV11-3 and TRBJ1-3; D might be TRBD1 (5 bases). The CDR3 spans 13 residues. Trimming shortened V by 8 bases and J by 2 bases, and 10 bases separated the two germline ends. Germline CDR1 is SGHNT and CDR2 is YENEEA.

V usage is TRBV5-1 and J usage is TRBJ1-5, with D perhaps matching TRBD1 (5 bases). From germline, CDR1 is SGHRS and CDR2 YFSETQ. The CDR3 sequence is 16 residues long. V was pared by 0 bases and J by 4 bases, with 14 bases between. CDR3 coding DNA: TGCGCCAGCAGCTTGGGGTCAGGGAGTGGGAATCAGCCCCAGCATTTT. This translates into CASSLGSGSGNQPQHF.

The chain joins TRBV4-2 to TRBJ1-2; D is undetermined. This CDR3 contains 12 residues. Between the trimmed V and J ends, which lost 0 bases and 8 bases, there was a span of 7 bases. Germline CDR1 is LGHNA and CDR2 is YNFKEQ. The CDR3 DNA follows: TGTGCCAGCAGCCAAGATACAAACGGCTACACCTTC. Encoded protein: CASSQDTNGYTF.

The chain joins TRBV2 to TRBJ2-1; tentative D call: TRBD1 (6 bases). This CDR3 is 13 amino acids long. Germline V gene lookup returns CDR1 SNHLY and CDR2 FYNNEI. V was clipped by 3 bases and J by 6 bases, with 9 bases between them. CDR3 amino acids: CASSESRGNEQFF. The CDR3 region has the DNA TGTGCCAGCAGTGAGTCCAGGGGCAATGAGCAGTTCTTC.

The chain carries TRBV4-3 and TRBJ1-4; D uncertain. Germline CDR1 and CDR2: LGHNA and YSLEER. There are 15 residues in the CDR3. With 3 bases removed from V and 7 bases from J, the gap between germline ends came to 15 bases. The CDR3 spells CASSHRGGIGEKLFF. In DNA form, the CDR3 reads TGCGCCAGCAGCCACCGGGGAGGGATCGGTGAAAAACTGTTTTTT.

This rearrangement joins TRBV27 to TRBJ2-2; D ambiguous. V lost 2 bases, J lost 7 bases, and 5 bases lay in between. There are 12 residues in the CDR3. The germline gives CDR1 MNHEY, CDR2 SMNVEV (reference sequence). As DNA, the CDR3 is TGTGCCAGCAGTTTAATGGACGGGGAGCTGTTTTTT. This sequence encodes CASSLMDGELFF.

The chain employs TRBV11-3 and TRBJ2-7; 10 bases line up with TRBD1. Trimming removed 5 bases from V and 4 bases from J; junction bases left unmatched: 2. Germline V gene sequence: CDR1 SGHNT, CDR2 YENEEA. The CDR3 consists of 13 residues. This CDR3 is CASSKGQGYEQYF. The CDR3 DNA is TGTGCCAGCAGCAAGGGACAGGGGTACGAGCAGTACTTC.

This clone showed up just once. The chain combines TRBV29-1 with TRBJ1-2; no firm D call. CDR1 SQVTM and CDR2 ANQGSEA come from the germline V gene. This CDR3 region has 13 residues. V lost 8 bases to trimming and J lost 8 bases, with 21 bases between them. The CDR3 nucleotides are TGCAGCTCCTCGACCGGAGACCTTTACGGCTACACCTTC. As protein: CSSSTGDLYGYTF.

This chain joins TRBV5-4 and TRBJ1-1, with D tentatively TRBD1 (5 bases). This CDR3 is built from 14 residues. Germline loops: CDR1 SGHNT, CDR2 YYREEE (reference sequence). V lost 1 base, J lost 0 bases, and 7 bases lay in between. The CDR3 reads CASSLQGVNTEAFF. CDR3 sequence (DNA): TGTGCCAGCAGCTTGCAGGGAGTGAACACTGAAGCTTTCTTT.

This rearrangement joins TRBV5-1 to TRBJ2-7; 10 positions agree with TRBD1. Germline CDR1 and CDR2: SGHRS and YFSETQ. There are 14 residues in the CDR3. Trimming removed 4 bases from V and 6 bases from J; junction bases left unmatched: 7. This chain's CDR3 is CASSQGDRGGEQYF. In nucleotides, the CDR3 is TGCGCCAGCAGCCAGGGGGACAGGGGTGGCGAGCAGTACTTC.

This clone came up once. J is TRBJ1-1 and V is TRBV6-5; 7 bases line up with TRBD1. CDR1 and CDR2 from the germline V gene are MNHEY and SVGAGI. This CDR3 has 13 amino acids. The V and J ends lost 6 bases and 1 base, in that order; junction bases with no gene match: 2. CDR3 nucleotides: TGTGCCAGCAGGGGACAGCCGAACACTGAAGCTTTCTTT. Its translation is CASRGQPNTEAFF.

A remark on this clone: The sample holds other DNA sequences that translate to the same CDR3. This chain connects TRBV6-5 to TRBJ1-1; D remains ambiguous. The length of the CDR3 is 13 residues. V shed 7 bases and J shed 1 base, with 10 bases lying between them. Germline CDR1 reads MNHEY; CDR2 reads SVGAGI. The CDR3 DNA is TGTGCCAGCACCCGCGACGGGAACACTGAAGCTTTCTTT. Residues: CASTRDGNTEAFF.